This TCR beta chain originates from a study of blood T cell repertoires in COVID-19. As for the study in general: From the United States, Italy and Spain came samples of acute and convalescent COVID-19. Sources were T cells, B-cell-depleted T cells, or PBMCs; the material itself was cDNA or gDNA.

The authors' processing: For nucleated cells, counts were estimated from reference gene primer amplification. Sequenced by immunoSEQ multiplex PCR; TCRdb stores in-frame clones only, minus some. D and trimming come from the DNA, and the V and J calls and clone size come from that table. The sample lists approximately 98,000 clones, about 81% occurring once. Germline lookup yields CDR1 KGHSY and CDR2 FQNENV. V lost 6 bases, J lost 10 bases, and 10 bases stayed unmatched. The CDR3 runs to 15 residues. This receptor was identified in an elderly man with acute or convalescent COVID-19. V is TRBV16 and J is TRBJ1-6; 9 positions match TRBD1. Source material: peripheral blood. The CDR3: CASRGDRDRESPLHF. The DNA of the CDR3 is TGTGCCAGCAGGGGTGACCGGGACAGGGAGTCACCCCTCCACTTT.